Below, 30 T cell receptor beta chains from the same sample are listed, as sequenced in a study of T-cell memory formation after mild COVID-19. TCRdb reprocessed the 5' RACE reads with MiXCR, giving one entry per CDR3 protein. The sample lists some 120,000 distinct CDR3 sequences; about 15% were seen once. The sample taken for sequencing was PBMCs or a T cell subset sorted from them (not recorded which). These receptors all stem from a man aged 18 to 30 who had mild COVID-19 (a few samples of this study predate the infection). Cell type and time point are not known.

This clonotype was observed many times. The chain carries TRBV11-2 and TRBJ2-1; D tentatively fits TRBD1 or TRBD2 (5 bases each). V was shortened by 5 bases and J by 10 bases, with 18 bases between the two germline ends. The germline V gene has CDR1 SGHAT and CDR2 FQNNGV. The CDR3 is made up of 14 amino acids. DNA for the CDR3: TGTGCCAGCAGCGAGGGCCTCCAGGGCAACGAGCAGTTCTTC. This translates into CASSEGLQGNEQFF.

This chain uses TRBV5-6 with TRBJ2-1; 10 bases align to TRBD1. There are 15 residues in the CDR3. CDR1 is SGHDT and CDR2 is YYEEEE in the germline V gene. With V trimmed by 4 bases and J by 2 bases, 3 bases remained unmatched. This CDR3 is CASSVDRGAYNEQFF. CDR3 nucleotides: TGTGCCAGCAGCGTGGACAGGGGGGCCTACAATGAGCAGTTCTTC.

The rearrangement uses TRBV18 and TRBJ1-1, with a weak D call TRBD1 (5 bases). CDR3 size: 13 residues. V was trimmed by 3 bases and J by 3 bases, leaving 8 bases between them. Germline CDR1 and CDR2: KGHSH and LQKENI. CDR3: CASSPAGHTEAFF. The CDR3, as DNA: TGTGCCAGCTCACCGGCAGGGCACACTGAAGCTTTCTTT.

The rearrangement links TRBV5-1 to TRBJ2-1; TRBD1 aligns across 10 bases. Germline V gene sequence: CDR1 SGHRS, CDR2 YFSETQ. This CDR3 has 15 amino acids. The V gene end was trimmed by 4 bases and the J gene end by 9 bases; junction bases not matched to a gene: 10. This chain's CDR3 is CASSNRDRGSGEQFF. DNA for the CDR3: TGCGCCAGCAGCAACCGGGACAGGGGCTCGGGTGAGCAGTTCTTC. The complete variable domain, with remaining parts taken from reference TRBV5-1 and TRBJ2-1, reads KAGVTQTPRYLIKTRGQQVTLSCSPISGHRSVSWYQQTPGQGLQFLFEYFSETQRNKGNFPGRFSGRQFSNSRSEMNVSTLELGDSALYLCASSNRDRGSGEQFFGPGTRLTVL.

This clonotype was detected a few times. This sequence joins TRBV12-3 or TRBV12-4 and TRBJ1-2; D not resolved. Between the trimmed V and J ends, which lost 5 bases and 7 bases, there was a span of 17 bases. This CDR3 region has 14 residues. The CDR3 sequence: CASSKTTRAVGYTF. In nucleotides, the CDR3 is TGTGCCAGCAGTAAGACAACAAGAGCTGTTGGCTACACCTTC.

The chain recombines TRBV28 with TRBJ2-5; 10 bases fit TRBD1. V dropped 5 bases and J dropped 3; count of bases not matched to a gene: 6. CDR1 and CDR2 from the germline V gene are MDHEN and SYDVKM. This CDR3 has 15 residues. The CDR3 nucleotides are TGTGCCAGCAGTCAGGGACAGGGGAGAAAAGAGACCCAGTACTTC. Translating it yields CASSQGQGRKETQYF.

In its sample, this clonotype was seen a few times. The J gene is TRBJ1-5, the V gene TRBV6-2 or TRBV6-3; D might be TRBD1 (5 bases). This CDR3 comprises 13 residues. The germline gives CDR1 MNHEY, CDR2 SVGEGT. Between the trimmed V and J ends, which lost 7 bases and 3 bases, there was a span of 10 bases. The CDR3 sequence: CASTGVLNQPQHF. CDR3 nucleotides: TGTGCCAGCACGGGGGTCCTCAATCAGCCCCAGCATTTT.

The CDR3 region has the DNA TGTGCCAGCAGTACGGGGCCGCTTGGAAAGCAGTACTTC. This sequence encodes CASSTGPLGKQYF. V usage is TRBV12-3 or TRBV12-4 and J usage is TRBJ2-7; either TRBD1 or TRBD2 may supply D (5 bases each). V was clipped by 5 bases and J by 8 bases, with 16 bases between them. This CDR3 has 13 amino acids.

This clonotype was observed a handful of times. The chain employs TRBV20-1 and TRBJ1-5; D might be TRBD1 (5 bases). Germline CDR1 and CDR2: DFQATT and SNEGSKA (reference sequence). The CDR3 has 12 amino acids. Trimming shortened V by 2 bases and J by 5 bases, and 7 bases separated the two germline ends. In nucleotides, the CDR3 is TGCAGTGCTAGACTACAGGATCAGCCCCAGCATTTT. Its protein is CSARLQDQPQHF.

The CDR3 loop reads CASSLEWGQETQYF. The CDR3 DNA sequence: TGTGCCAGCAGCCTGGAGTGGGGCCAAGAGACCCAGTACTTC. The rearrangement joins TRBV11-1 to TRBJ2-5; D unclear. V was cut by 5 bases and J by 1 base, with 11 bases left in between. Germline loops: CDR1 SGHAT, CDR2 FQDESV (reference sequence). This CDR3 has 14 amino acids.

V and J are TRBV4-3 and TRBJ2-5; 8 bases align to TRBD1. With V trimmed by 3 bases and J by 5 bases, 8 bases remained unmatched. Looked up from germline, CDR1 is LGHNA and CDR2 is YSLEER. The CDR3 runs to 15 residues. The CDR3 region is CASSQRQGSQETQYF. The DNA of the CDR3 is TGCGCCAGCAGCCAGAGACAGGGGTCTCAGGAGACCCAGTACTTC.

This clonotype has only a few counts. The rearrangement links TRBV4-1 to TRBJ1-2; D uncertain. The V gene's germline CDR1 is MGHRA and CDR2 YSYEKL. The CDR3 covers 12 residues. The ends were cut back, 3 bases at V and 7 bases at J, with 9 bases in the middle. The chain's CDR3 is CASSQIGFGYTF. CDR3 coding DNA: TGCGCCAGCAGCCAGATTGGTTTTGGCTACACCTTC.

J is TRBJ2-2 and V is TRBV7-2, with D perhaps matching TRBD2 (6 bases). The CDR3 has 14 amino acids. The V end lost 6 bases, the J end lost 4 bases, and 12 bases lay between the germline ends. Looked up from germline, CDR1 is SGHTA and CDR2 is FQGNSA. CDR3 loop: CASRPGRSTGELFF. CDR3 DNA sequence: TGTGCCAGCAGGCCTGGGAGGAGCACCGGGGAGCTGTTTTTT.

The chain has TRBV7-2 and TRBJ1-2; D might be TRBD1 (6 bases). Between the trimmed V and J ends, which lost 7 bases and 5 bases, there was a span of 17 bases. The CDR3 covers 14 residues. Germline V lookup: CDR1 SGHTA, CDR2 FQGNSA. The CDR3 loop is CASTSRGGGYGYTF. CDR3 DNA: TGTGCCAGCACCTCAAGGGGGGGTGGATATGGCTACACCTTC.

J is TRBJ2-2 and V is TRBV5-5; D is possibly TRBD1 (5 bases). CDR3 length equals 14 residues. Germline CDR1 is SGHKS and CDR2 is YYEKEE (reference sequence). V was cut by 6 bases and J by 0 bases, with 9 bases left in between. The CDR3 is CASMQGANTGELFF. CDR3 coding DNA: TGTGCCAGCATGCAGGGCGCGAACACCGGGGAGCTGTTTTTT.

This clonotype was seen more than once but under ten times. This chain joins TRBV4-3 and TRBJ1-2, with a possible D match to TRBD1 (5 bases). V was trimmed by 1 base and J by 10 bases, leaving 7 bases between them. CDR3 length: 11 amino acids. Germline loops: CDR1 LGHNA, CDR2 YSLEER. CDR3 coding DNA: TGCGCCAGCAGCCAAGGCAGGGCCTACACCTTC. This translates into CASSQGRAYTF.

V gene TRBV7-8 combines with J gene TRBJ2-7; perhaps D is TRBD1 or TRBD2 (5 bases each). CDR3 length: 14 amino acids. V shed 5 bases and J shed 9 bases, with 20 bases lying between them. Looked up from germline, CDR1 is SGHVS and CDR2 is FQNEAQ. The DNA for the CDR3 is TGTGCCAGCAGCCCGGAGAGGGGTCCAAGGACGCAGTACTTC. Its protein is CASSPERGPRTQYF.

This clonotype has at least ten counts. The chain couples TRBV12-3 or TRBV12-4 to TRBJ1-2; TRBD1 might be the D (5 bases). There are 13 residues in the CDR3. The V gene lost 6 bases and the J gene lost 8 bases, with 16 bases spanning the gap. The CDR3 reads CASSYTSGMGYTF. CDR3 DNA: TGTGCCAGCAGCTATACCTCAGGGATGGGCTACACCTTC.

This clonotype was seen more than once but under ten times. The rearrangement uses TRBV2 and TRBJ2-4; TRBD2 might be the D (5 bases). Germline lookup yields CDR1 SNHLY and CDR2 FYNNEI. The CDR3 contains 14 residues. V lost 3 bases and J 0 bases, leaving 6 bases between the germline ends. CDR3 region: CASSDGLAKNIQYF. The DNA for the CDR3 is TGTGCCAGCAGTGACGGACTAGCCAAAAACATTCAGTACTTC.

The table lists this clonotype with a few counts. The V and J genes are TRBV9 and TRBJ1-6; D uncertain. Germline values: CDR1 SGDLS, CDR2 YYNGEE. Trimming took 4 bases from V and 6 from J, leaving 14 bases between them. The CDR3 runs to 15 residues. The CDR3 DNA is TGTGCCAGCAGCCGTCGGGTGGACGGTAATTCACCCCTCCACTTT. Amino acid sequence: CASSRRVDGNSPLHF.

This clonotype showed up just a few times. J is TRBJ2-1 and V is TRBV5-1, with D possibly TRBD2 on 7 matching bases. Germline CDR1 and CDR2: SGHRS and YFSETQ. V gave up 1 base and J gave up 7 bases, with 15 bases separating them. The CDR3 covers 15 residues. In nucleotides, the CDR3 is TGCGCCAGCAGCTTGCAGAGGGGGGGCGTGAATGAGCAGTTCTTC. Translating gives CASSLQRGGVNEQFF.

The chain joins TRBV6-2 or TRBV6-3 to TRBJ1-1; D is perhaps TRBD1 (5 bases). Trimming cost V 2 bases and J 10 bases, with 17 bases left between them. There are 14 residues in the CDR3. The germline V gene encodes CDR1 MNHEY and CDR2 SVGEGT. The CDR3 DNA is TGTGCCAGCAGTTACGGTATCTTGGGGACCGCAGCTTTCTTT. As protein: CASSYGILGTAAFF.

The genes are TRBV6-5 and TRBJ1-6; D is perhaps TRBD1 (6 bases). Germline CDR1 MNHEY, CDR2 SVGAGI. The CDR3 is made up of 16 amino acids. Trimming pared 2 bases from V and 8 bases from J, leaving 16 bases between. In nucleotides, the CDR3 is TGTGCCAGCAGTTACCAGAAACAGGGTTCGGATTCACCCCTCCACTTT. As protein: CASSYQKQGSDSPLHF.

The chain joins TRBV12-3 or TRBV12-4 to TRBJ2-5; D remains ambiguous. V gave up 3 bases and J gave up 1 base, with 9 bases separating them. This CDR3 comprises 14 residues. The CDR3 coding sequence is TGTGCCAGCAGTTTTAACCTCGGCCAAGAGACCCAGTACTTC. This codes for CASSFNLGQETQYF.

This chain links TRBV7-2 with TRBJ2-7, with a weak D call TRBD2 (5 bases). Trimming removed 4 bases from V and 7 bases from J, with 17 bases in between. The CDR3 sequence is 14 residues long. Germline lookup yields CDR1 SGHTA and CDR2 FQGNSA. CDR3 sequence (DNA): TGTGCCAGCAGCTCCTACCCTATAGCGCGGGAGCAGTACTTC. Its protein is CASSSYPIAREQYF.

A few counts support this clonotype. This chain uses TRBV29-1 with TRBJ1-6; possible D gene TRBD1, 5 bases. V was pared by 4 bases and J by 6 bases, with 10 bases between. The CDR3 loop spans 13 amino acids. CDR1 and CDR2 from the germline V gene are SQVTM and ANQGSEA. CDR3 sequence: CSVAEGTNSPLHF. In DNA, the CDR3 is TGCAGCGTTGCTGAAGGGACTAATTCACCCCTCCACTTT.

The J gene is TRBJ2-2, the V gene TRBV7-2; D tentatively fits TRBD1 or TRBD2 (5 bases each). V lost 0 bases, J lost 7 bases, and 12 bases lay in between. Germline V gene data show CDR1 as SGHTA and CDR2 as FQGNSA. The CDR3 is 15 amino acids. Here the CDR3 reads CASSLAGTGIGELFF. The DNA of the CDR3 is TGTGCCAGCAGCTTAGCAGGGACGGGAATCGGGGAGCTGTTTTTT.

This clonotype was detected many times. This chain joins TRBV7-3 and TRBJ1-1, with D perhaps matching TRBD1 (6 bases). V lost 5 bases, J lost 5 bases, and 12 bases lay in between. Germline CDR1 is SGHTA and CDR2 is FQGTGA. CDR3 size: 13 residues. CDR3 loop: CASSQGHQTEAFF. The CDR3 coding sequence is TGTGCCAGCAGCCAGGGACATCAGACTGAAGCTTTCTTT. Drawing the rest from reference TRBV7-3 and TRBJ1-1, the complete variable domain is GAGVSQTPSNKVTEKGKYVELRCDPISGHTALYWYRQSLGQGPEFLIYFQGTGAADDSGLPNDRFFAVRPEGSVSTLKIQRTERGDSAVYLCASSQGHQTEAFFGQGTRLTVV.

The CDR3 DNA sequence: TGTGCCAGCGGGAGCGGGGGGATGGAGACCCAGTACTTC. It specifies CASGSGGMETQYF. This chain uses TRBV7-9 with TRBJ2-5; 9 bases map to TRBD2. Germline loops: CDR1 SEHNR, CDR2 FQNEAQ (reference sequence). The CDR3 length is 13 residues. Trimming cost V 8 bases and J 5 bases; bases outside gene matches: 6.

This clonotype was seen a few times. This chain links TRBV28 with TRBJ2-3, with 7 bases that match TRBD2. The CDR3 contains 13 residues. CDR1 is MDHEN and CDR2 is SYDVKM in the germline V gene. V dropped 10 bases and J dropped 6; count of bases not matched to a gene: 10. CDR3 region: CANPEAGVDTQYF. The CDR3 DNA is TGTGCCAACCCAGAGGCGGGGGTTGATACGCAGTATTTT.